This is a list of T cell receptor beta chains from one sample in a study of blood T cell repertoires in COVID-19. Using immunoSEQ multiplex PCR, the repertoire was profiled, and TCRdb retains in-frame clones only, with some absent. Here the sample spans approximately 84,000 clones, over 65% being singletons. What was sequenced was peripheral blood. The receptors come from a man in his forties or fifties with active or convalescent COVID-19. Both conserved end residues are part of each CDR3. A D gene is named only where the DNA matches it firmly. A row's size may be missing; if present it is once, few, many or a size class.

TRBV5-4	13	TRBJ2-5	NA	NA	TGTGCCAGCAGCCGGGACACGCAAGAGACCCAGTACTTC	CASSRDTQETQYF
TRBV6-2/TRBV6-3	13	TRBJ1-2	NA	NA	TGTGCCAGCAGTCCCGGACATAACTATGGCTACACCTTC	CASSPGHNYGYTF
TRBV5-1	15	TRBJ2-7	NA	NA	TGCGCCAGCAGCAGCGGACGGCAAGCGTCCTACGAGCAGTACTTC	CASSSGRQASYEQYF
TRBV5-8	18	TRBJ2-2	NA	NA	TGTGCCAGCAGCTTGTGGCCGGGACGGCGGGACCTCACCGGGGAGCTGTTTTTT	CASSLWPGRRDLTGELFF
TRBV10-3	13	TRBJ2-7	NA	NA	TGTGCCATCTCAGGGTTCGGGTCCTACGAGCAGTACTTC	CAISGFGSYEQYF
TRBV4-2	15	TRBJ2-1	NA	TRBD2	TGTGCCAGCAGCCAAAAAGAGCGGGGGGGAAATGAGCAGTTCTTC	CASSQKERGGNEQFF
TRBV28	14	TRBJ2-5	NA	NA	TGTGCCAGCAGTTTGGGACTGAACCAAGAGACCCAGTACTTC	CASSLGLNQETQYF
TRBV7-6	15	TRBJ1-1	NA	NA	TGTGCCAGCAGCCCGAGTAGGACAGCGAACACTGAAGCTTTCTTT	CASSPSRTANTEAFF
TRBV19	14	TRBJ2-7	few	TRBD1	TGTGCCAGTAGTATCTACAGGGGGCCATACGAGCAGTACTTC	CASSIYRGPYEQYF
TRBV12-1	14	TRBJ1-1	NA	NA	TGTGCCAGCAGCTCCCCAGGGGAGCGAACTGAAGCTTTCTTT	CASSSPGERTEAFF
TRBV7-8	14	TRBJ1-4	NA	TRBD1	TGTGCCAGCAGCACCAGGGGGCTCGGTGAAAAACTGTTTTTT	CASSTRGLGEKLFF
TRBV11-3	15	TRBJ2-1	NA	NA	TGTGCCAGCAGCTTATACGGCGGGGGCCACAATGAGCAGTTCTTC	CASSLYGGGHNEQFF
TRBV5-1	14	TRBJ1-1	NA	NA	TGCGCCAGCAGCTTGACAGGGCGTGACACTGAAGCTTTCTTT	CASSLTGRDTEAFF
TRBV4-1	17	TRBJ2-5	NA	TRBD1	TGCGCCAGCAGCCAACAAACGGGGACAGGGGATTTGGAGACCCAGTACTTC	CASSQQTGTGDLETQYF
TRBV7-9	15	TRBJ1-2	NA	TRBD1	TGTGCCAGCAGCCCCCGGGACAGGGTGGAATATGGCTACACCTTC	CASSPRDRVEYGYTF
TRBV9	15	TRBJ2-5	NA	TRBD2	TGTGCCAGCAGCCCAGGACTAGCGGGACAAGAGACCCAGTACTTC	CASSPGLAGQETQYF
TRBV10-3	14	TRBJ1-2	NA	TRBD1	TGTGCCATCAGTTCCGGACAGGGAGACTATGGCTACACCTTC	CAISSGQGDYGYTF
TRBV2	15	TRBJ2-3	NA	TRBD2	TGTGCCAGCTCTATAAGCGGGGGGCTGACAGATACGCAGTATTTT	CASSISGGLTDTQYF
TRBV7-6	15	TRBJ1-3	once	TRBD1	TGTGCCAGCAGCCCCGGGGACAGGGTTGGAAACACCATATATTTT	CASSPGDRVGNTIYF
TRBV7-3	18	TRBJ2-4	NA	NA	TGTGCCAGCAGCTGGAGAGGTGGTCCTACTCAGGCCAAAAACATTCAGTACTTC	CASSWRGGPTQAKNIQYF
TRBV5-8	12	TRBJ1-2	NA	NA	TGTGCCAGCAGCTTGATACTTTATGGCTACACCTTC	CASSLILYGYTF
TRBV7-8	15	TRBJ1-5	NA	NA	TGTGCCAGCAGCTTAGAGGGGCAGTCGGGCCAGCCCCAGCATTTT	CASSLEGQSGQPQHF
TRBV2	14	TRBJ2-5	NA	TRBD1	TGTGCCAGCAAGACCGGGACAGGGGATGAGACCCAGTACTTC	CASKTGTGDETQYF
TRBV19	15	TRBJ2-3	NA	NA	TGTGCCAGTAGTATAGCGGGGTCCACCACAGATACGCAGTATTTT	CASSIAGSTTDTQYF
TRBV2	13	TRBJ2-5	NA	TRBD1	TGTGCCAGCAGTATGGACAGGGAAGAGACCCAGTACTTC	CASSMDREETQYF
TRBV15	15	TRBJ2-1	once	TRBD1	TGTGCCACCAGCAGAGACAGGACAGGACATAATGAGCAGTTCTTC	CATSRDRTGHNEQFF
TRBV3-1/TRBV3-2	14	TRBJ1-2	NA	NA	TGTGCCAGCAGCTTGCAGCAGGGCTCCTATGGCTACACCTTC	CASSLQQGSYGYTF
TRBV7-3	13	TRBJ1-1	NA	NA	TGTGCCAGCAGCTCCAGGGGGAACACTGAAGCTTTCTTT	CASSSRGNTEAFF
TRBV3-1/TRBV3-2	14	TRBJ2-7	NA	TRBD1	TGTGCCAGCAGCCAACAGGGGGCCTCCTACGAGCAGTACTTC	CASSQQGASYEQYF
TRBV2	15	TRBJ1-5	NA	TRBD1	TGTGCCAGCAGGGTAACAGGGGGTAGCAATCAGCCCCAGCATTTT	CASRVTGGSNQPQHF
TRBV29-1	13	TRBJ1-1	NA	TRBD1	TGCAGCGCGGGACAGGGGGTTTACACTGAAGCTTTCTTT	CSAGQGVYTEAFF
TRBV5-8	12	TRBJ1-5	NA	NA	TGTGCCAGCAGTCTGAGGAATCAGCCCCAGCATTTT	CASSLRNQPQHF
TRBV30	12	TRBJ1-3	NA	NA	TGTGCCTGGAGTGTACAACAAAACACCATATATTTT	CAWSVQQNTIYF
TRBV2	15	TRBJ2-3	once	TRBD2	TGTGCCAGCAGACAAAGCGGGGGGCCGGTGGATACGCAGTATTTT	CASRQSGGPVDTQYF
TRBV11-2	13	TRBJ1-6	NA	NA	TGTGCCAGCAGCTTATCTGGGGGGGCTCACCTCCACTTT	CASSLSGGAHLHF
TRBV19	11	TRBJ1-2	NA	NA	TGTGCCAGCAGGGACATCTATGGCTACACCTTC	CASRDIYGYTF
TRBV7-2	15	TRBJ2-3	NA	TRBD2	TGTGCCAGCAGCTTAGACGGGGGGGTAGGAGATACGCAGTATTTT	CASSLDGGVGDTQYF
TRBV7-2	16	TRBJ2-5	few	TRBD2	TGTGCCAGCAGCTTAAGTACTGGACTAGGCCAAGAGACCCAGTACTTC	CASSLSTGLGQETQYF
TRBV5-4	16	TRBJ2-3	NA	TRBD1	TGTGCCAGCAGCGACGGCCGGGACAGGGTAGAAGATACGCAGTATTTT	CASSDGRDRVEDTQYF
TRBV20-1	11	TRBJ1-1	NA	NA	TGCAGTGCTTCCACAGGGCCTGGAGCTTTCTTT	CSASTGPGAFF
TRBV5-6	13	TRBJ2-1	NA	NA	TGTGCCAGCAGCTTGGAGCTAGTCTATGAGCAGTTCTTC	CASSLELVYEQFF
TRBV19	16	TRBJ1-1	once	TRBD1	TGTGCCAGTACCGATTACGGGACAGGTCAAGGCACTGAAGCTTTCTTT	CASTDYGTGQGTEAFF
TRBV7-9	14	TRBJ1-3	once	NA	TGTGCCAGCAGCTATGCGGGGGATGGAAACACCATATATTTT	CASSYAGDGNTIYF
TRBV6-4	15	TRBJ2-2	once	TRBD1	TGTGCCAGCAGTCCCGACAGGGGAGACACCGGGGAGCTGTTTTTT	CASSPDRGDTGELFF
TRBV11-2	14	TRBJ2-7	NA	TRBD1	TGTGCCAGCAGCTTCGGTCAGGGGGCTCTCGAGCAGTACTTC	CASSFGQGALEQYF
TRBV12-3/TRBV12-4	11	TRBJ2-1	NA	NA	TGTGCCAGCAGTGCGGGGAACGGGAAGTTCTTC	CASSAGNGKFF
TRBV6-5	14	TRBJ1-2	NA	NA	TGTGCCAGCAGTTACTCGTCAGACTACTATGGCTACACCTTC	CASSYSSDYYGYTF
TRBV19	16	TRBJ1-1	many	NA	TGTGCCAGTAGTATACCCCTGAGACAGCGGAACACTGAAGCTTTCTTT	CASSIPLRQRNTEAFF
TRBV15	12	TRBJ2-1	NA	NA	TGTGCCACCAGCAGCACACTAGTTGAGCAGTTCTTC	CATSSTLVEQFF
TRBV12-5	13	TRBJ2-7	NA	NA	TGTGCTAGCCACGCTGAGGGCCACGCCGTGCAGTACTTC	CASHAEGHAVQYF